The 20 T cell receptor beta chains below come from one sample, sequenced in a study of identical twins. TCRdb fed the 5' RACE reads into MiXCR, producing one record per CDR3 protein. The table records 600,000 to 850,000 distinct CDR3 sequences, 15% to 20% of them present only once. This sample was shared with a second study, whose subject was T cells expressing NK-cell markers.

Sequences were obtained from PBMCs. The source is a woman younger than 35 in good health.

The chain combines TRBV6-6 with TRBJ2-5; D is unresolved. This CDR3 comprises 12 residues. V was pared by 6 bases and J by 5 bases, with 10 bases between. Germline V gene lookup returns CDR1 MNHNY and CDR2 SVGAGI (reference sequence). The CDR3 loop reads CASSGLGETQYF. In DNA form, the CDR3 reads TGTGCCAGCAGCGGCCTTGGGGAGACCCAGTACTTC.

This clonotype was observed at least ten times. The chain carries TRBV20-1 and TRBJ1-2; tentatively, D is TRBD1 (6 bases). V was shortened by 0 bases and J by 0 bases, with 17 bases between the two germline ends. The CDR3 runs 17 residues. Looked up from germline, CDR1 is DFQATT and CDR2 is SNEGSKA (reference sequence). CDR3 loop: CSARDSGALNSNYGYTF. For the CDR3, the DNA is TGCAGTGCTAGAGATTCGGGGGCCCTAAACTCTAACTATGGCTACACCTTC.

This clonotype appeared a few times. The chain combines TRBV12-3 or TRBV12-4 with TRBJ2-3; 8 nucleotides match TRBD2. The CDR3 consists of 18 residues. V lost 6 bases to trimming and J lost 3 bases; unmatched junction nucleotides: 17. For the CDR3, the DNA is TGTGCCAGCAGCCAAGCTCCACGGGCGGGAGGAAAGACAGATACGCAGTATTTT. Protein sequence: CASSQAPRAGGKTDTQYF.

This clonotype was recorded only once. The CDR3 spells CASSGTRNTEAFF. CDR3 nucleotides: TGTGCCAGCAGCGGAACAAGGAACACTGAAGCTTTCTTT. The chain has TRBV7-6 and TRBJ1-1; unclear D gene. V was clipped by 5 bases and J by 1 base, with 8 bases between them. CDR1 is SGHVS, CDR2 FNYEAQ, per germline. This CDR3 contains 13 residues. The full variable domain, with the rest looked up from reference TRBV7-6 and TRBJ1-1, is GAGVSQSPRYKVTKRGQDVALRCDPISGHVSLYWYRQALGQGPEFLTYFNYEAQQDKSGLPNDRFSAERPEGSISTLTIQRTEQRDSAMYRCASSGTRNTEAFFGQGTRLTVV.

The rearrangement links TRBV13 to TRBJ2-5; the D gene is possibly TRBD1 (5 bases). V was cut by 1 base and J by 4 bases, with 13 bases left in between. CDR1 is PRHDT, CDR2 FYEKMQ, per germline (reference sequence). The CDR3 spans 15 residues. CDR3: CASSLARVRRETQYF. CDR3 bases: TGTGCCAGCAGCTTAGCCAGGGTGCGTCGAGAGACCCAGTACTTC.

The chain employs TRBV9 and TRBJ2-7; perhaps TRBD1 as D (6 bases). This CDR3 contains 14 residues. Germline CDR1 is SGDLS and CDR2 is YYNGEE. V lost 4 bases to trimming and J lost 0 bases, with 11 bases between them. This chain's CDR3 is CASSTGQSSYEQYF. The CDR3 coding sequence is TGTGCCAGCAGCACTGGACAGAGCTCCTACGAGCAGTACTTC.

The sample holds a few counts of this clonotype. The chain recombines TRBV6-5 with TRBJ2-2; tentative D call: TRBD2 (7 bases). This CDR3 spans 15 amino acids. Trimming stripped 3 bases from V and 9 bases from J, with 17 bases between. Germline V lookup: CDR1 MNHEY, CDR2 SVGAGI. CDR3: CASSYPGGRGRELFF. CDR3 nucleotides: TGTGCCAGCAGTTATCCCGGGGGGCGGGGGCGGGAGCTGTTTTTT.

DNA of the CDR3: TGTGCCAGCAGCTTGGCTCGTTGGCAGACACAAGAGACCCAGTACTTC. Residues: CASSLARWQTQETQYF. This chain links TRBV5-6 with TRBJ2-5; no reliable D call. CDR3 length equals 16 residues. Trimming stripped 0 bases from V and 2 bases from J, with 14 bases between. The germline V gene encodes CDR1 SGHDT and CDR2 YYEEEE. Full variable domain (remainder filled in from reference TRBV5-6 and TRBJ2-5): DAGVTQSPTHLIKTRGQQVTLRCSPKSGHDTVSWYQQALGQGPQFIFQYYEEEERQRGNFPDRFSGHQFPNYSSELNVNALLLGDSALYLCASSLARWQTQETQYFGPGTRLLVL.

This chain uses TRBV12-3 or TRBV12-4 with TRBJ1-5; 7 bases align to TRBD1. V lost 4 bases, J lost 6 bases, and 3 bases stayed unmatched. The CDR3 runs 13 residues. This chain's CDR3 is CASSYRDSQPQHF. CDR3 nucleotide sequence: TGTGCCAGCAGTTACCGGGACAGTCAGCCCCAGCATTTT.

This chain's CDR3 is CASGAPGTQDEQFF. The DNA of the CDR3 is TGTGCTAGTGGTGCCCCCGGGACACAGGATGAGCAGTTCTTC. The V call is TRBV12-5, the J call TRBJ2-1; a possible D gene is TRBD1 (6 bases). Germline V CDR1 and CDR2: LGHNT, FRNRAP. V lost 5 bases and J 8 bases, leaving 16 bases between the germline ends. This CDR3 is 14 amino acids long. Full variable domain (missing parts from reference TRBV12-5 and TRBJ2-1): DARVTQTPRHKVTEMGQEVTMRCQPILGHNTVFWYRQTMMQGLELLAYFRNRAPLDDSGMPKDRFSAEMPDATLATLKIQPSEPRDSAVYFCASGAPGTQDEQFFGPGTRLTVL.

V usage is TRBV5-1 and J usage is TRBJ2-1; 9 bases are shared with TRBD2. The CDR3 contains 16 residues. Germline CDR1 is SGHRS and CDR2 is YFSETQ. With 0 bases clipped from V and 2 bases from J, the junction kept 3 bases outside the gene matches. The CDR3 DNA follows: TGCGCCAGCAGCTTGGTAGTAGCGGGAGCCTACAATGAGCAGTTCTTC. Translated: CASSLVVAGAYNEQFF.

The chain carries TRBV20-1 and TRBJ2-7; 8 nucleotides agree with TRBD2. This CDR3 contains 15 residues. Losses at the gene ends were 6 bases for V and 4 bases for J; bases not matched to a gene: 14. CDR1 is DFQATT and CDR2 is SNEGSKA in the germline V gene (reference sequence). CDR3 loop: CSAHGGGPSGYEQYF. CDR3 sequence (DNA): TGCAGTGCGCACGGGGGGGGGCCTAGCGGGTACGAGCAGTACTTC.

This clonotype was observed a few times. This chain connects TRBV27 to TRBJ2-7; D is possibly TRBD2 (5 bases). V shed 5 bases and J shed 0 bases, with 14 bases lying between them. In germline, CDR1 is MNHEY, CDR2 SMNVEV (reference sequence). This CDR3 region has 15 residues. Here the CDR3 DNA reads TGTGCCAGCAGTGGGTTGGGAGCAGACTCCTACGAGCAGTACTTC. Its protein is CASSGLGADSYEQYF.

This chain links TRBV2 with TRBJ1-2; possible D gene TRBD1, 6 bases. The CDR3 runs to 12 residues. Germline V gene lookup returns CDR1 SNHLY and CDR2 FYNNEI. Trimming removed 8 bases from V and 1 base from J, with 8 bases in between. This CDR3 is CASYRVNYGYTF. CDR3 DNA: TGTGCCAGCTACAGGGTTAACTATGGCTACACCTTC.

This clonotype has more than one count but fewer than ten. The chain joins TRBV12-3 or TRBV12-4 to TRBJ1-1; 9 nucleotides match TRBD1. The CDR3 sequence is 15 residues long. With 4 bases clipped from V and 3 bases from J, the junction kept 6 bases outside the gene matches. The CDR3 region is CASSSAGTGYTEAFF. The CDR3, as DNA: TGTGCCAGCAGTTCCGCCGGGACAGGGTACACTGAAGCTTTCTTT.

V and J are TRBV10-3 and TRBJ2-7; TRBD1 is a possible D gene (5 bases). Trimming took 7 bases from V and 0 from J, leaving 10 bases between them. The germline gives CDR1 ENHRY, CDR2 SYGVKD. CDR3 length: 13 amino acids. This chain's CDR3 is CAIKDTGSYEQYF. CDR3 nucleotides: TGTGCCATCAAGGACACTGGCTCCTACGAGCAGTACTTC.

The gene calls are TRBV20-1 and TRBJ2-7; D may be TRBD1 or TRBD2 (5 bases each). The V and J ends lost 0 bases and 2 bases respectively, with 11 bases between them. This CDR3 is built from 14 residues. Germline V gives CDR1 DFQATT, CDR2 SNEGSKA (reference sequence). CDR3: CSAREGTFAYEQYF. CDR3 in DNA: TGCAGTGCTAGAGAGGGGACGTTTGCCTACGAGCAGTACTTC.

Only a few counts were recorded for this clonotype. V and J are TRBV12-3 or TRBV12-4 and TRBJ1-1; no definite D call. V was trimmed by 0 bases and J by 1 base, leaving 9 bases between them. The CDR3 is 15 residues long. The CDR3 DNA sequence: TGTGCCAGCAGTTTAGCCCGGGTCGGGAACACTGAAGCTTTCTTT. The encoded protein is CASSLARVGNTEAFF.

The chain uses TRBV6-5 and TRBJ1-4; D is uncertain. Germline CDR1 is MNHEY and CDR2 is SVGAGI. CDR3 length: 13 amino acids. Trimming removed 3 bases at V and 3 bases at J, with 5 bases between. CDR3 DNA sequence: TGTGCCAGCAGTTATACAGCTAATGAAAAACTGTTTTTT. It translates to CASSYTANEKLFF.

V is TRBV11-3 and J is TRBJ2-2; a possible D gene is TRBD2 (5 bases). The germline V gene encodes CDR1 SGHNT and CDR2 YENEEA. Trimming removed 4 bases from V and 1 base from J, with 10 bases in between. The CDR3 is 15 amino acids. The CDR3 sequence is CASSYRGGNTGELFF. The CDR3 nucleotides read TGTGCCAGCAGCTACCGAGGAGGGAACACCGGGGAGCTGTTTTTT.